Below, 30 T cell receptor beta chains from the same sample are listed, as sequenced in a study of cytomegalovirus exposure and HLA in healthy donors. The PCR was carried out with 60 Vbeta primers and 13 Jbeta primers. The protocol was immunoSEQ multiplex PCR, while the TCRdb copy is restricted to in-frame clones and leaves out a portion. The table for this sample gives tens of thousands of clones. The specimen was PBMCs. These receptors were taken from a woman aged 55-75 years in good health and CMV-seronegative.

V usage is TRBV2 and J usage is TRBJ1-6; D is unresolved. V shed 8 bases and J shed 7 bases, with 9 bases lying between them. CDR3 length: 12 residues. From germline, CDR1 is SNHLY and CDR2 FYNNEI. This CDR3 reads CASQAQNSPLHF. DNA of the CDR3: TGTGCCAGCCAGGCCCAGAATTCACCCCTCCACTTT.

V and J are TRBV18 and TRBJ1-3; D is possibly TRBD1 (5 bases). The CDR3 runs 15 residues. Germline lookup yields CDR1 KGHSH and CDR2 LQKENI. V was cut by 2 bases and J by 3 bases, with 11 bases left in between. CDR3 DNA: TGTGCCAGCTCACCAAGCCGGGGGGATGGAAACACCATATATTTT. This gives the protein CASSPSRGDGNTIYF.

Written as DNA, the CDR3 is TGTGCCAGCAGTTGTTGGGGGCGGGGCAATCAGCCCCAGCATTTT. Residues: CASSCWGRGNQPQHF. The V gene is TRBV5-6, the J gene TRBJ1-5; D might be TRBD1 (6 bases). Germline loops: CDR1 SGHDT, CDR2 YYEEEE. The V gene lost 5 bases and the J gene lost 2 bases, with 14 bases spanning the gap. This CDR3 is 15 amino acids long. The entire variable domain, with the rest obtained from reference TRBV5-6 and TRBJ1-5, is as follows: DAGVTQSPTHLIKTRGQQVTLRCSPKSGHDTVSWYQQALGQGPQFIFQYYEEEERQRGNFPDRFSGHQFPNYSSELNVNALLLGDSALYLCASSCWGRGNQPQHFGDGTRLSIL.

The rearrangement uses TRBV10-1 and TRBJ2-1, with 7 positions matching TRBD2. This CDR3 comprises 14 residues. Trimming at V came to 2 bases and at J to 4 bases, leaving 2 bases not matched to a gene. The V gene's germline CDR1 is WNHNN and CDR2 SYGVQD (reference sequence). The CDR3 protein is CASSEGGGYNEQFF. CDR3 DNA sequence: TGCGCCAGCAGTGAGGGGGGAGGGTACAATGAGCAGTTCTTC.

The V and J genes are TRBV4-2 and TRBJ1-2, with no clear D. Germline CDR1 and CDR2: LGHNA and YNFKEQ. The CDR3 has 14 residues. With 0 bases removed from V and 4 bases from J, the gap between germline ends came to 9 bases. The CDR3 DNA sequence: TGTGCCAGCAGCCAAGATCTGGCGGGCTATGGCTACACCTTC. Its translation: CASSQDLAGYGYTF.

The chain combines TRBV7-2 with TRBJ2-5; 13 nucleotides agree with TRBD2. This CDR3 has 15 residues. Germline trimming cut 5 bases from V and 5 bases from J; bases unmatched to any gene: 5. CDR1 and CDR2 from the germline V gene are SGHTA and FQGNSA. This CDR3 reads CASSPRLAGGETQYF. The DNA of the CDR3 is TGTGCCAGCAGCCCGCGACTAGCGGGAGGCGAGACCCAGTACTTC.

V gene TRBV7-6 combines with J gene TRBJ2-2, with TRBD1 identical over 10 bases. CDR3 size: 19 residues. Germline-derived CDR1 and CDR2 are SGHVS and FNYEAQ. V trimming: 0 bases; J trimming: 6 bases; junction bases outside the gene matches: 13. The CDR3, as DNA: TGTGCCAGCAGCTTAGCCCCCTCGACAGGGGGCATTGACGCCGGGGAGCTGTTTTTT. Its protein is CASSLAPSTGGIDAGELFF. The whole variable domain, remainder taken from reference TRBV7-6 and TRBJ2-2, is GAGVSQSPRYKVTKRGQDVALRCDPISGHVSLYWYRQALGQGPEFLTYFNYEAQQDKSGLPNDRFSAERPEGSISTLTIQRTEQRDSAMYRCASSLAPSTGGIDAGELFFGEGSRLTVL.

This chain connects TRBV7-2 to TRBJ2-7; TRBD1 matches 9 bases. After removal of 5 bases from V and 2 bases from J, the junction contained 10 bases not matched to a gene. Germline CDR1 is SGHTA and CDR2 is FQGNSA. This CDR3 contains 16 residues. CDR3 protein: CASSLIGTGTTYEQYF. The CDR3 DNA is TGTGCCAGCAGCCTAATAGGGACAGGGACAACCTACGAGCAGTACTTC. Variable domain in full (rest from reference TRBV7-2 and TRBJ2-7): GAGVSQSPSNKVTEKGKDVELRCDPISGHTALYWYRQSLGQGLEFLIYFQGNSAPDKSGLPSDRFSAERTGGSVSTLTIQRTQQEDSAVYLCASSLIGTGTTYEQYFGPGTRLTVT.

CDR3 residues: CASRLSGRADNEQFF. For the CDR3, the DNA is TGTGCCAGCAGACTAAGCGGGAGGGCCGACAATGAGCAGTTCTTC. The chain employs TRBV6-5 and TRBJ2-1, with TRBD2 identical over 10 bases. This CDR3 is 15 amino acids long. J lost 5 bases, V lost 6 bases, and 7 bases had no gene match. CDR1 MNHEY and CDR2 SVGAGI come from the germline V gene.

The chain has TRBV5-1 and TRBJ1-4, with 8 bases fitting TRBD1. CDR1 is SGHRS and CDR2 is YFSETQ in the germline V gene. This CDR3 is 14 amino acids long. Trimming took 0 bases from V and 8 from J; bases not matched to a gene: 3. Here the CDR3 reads CASSLAGGREKLFF. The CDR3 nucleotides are TGCGCCAGCAGCTTGGCAGGGGGCAGGGAAAAACTGTTTTTT. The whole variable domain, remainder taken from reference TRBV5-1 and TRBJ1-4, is KAGVTQTPRYLIKTRGQQVTLSCSPISGHRSVSWYQQTPGQGLQFLFEYFSETQRNKGNFPGRFSGRQFSNSRSEMNVSTLELGDSALYLCASSLAGGREKLFFGSGTQLSVL.

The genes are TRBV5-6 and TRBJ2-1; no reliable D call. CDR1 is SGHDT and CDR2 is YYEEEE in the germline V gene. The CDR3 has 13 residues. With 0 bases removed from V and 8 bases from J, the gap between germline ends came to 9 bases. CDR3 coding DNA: TGTGCCAGCAGCTTGGACCTCTATGATGAGCAGTTCTTC. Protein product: CASSLDLYDEQFF.

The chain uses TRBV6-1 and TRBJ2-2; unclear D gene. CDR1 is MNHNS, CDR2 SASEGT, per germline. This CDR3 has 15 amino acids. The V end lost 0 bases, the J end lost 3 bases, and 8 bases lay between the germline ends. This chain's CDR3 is CASSEAPLYTGELFF. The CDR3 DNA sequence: TGTGCCAGCAGTGAAGCGCCACTGTACACCGGGGAGCTGTTTTTT.

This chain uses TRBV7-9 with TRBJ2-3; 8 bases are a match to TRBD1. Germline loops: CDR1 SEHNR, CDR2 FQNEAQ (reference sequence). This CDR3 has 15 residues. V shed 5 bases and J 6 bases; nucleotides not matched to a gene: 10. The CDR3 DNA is TGTGCCAGCAGCCGACAGGGGAAATTTCCGGATACGCAGTATTTT. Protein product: CASSRQGKFPDTQYF.

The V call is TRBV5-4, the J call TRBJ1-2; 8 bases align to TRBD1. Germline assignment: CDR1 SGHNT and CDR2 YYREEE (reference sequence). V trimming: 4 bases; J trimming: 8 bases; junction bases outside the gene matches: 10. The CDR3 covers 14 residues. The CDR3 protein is CASSRNQGAEGYTF. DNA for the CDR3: TGTGCCAGCAGCCGCAACCAGGGGGCGGAGGGCTACACCTTC.

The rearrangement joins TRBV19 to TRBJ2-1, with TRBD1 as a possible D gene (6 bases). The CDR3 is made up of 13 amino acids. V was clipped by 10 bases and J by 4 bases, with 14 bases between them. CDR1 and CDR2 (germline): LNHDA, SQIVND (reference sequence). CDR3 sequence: CATGEGLYNEQFF. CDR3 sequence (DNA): TGTGCCACAGGGGAAGGGCTATACAATGAGCAGTTCTTC.

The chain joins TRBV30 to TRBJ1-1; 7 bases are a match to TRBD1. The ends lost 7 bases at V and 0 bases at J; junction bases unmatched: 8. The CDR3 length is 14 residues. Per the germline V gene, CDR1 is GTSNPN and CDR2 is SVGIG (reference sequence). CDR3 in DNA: TGTGCCTCTCCGGGACAGAATATGAACACTGAAGCTTTCTTT. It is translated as CASPGQNMNTEAFF.

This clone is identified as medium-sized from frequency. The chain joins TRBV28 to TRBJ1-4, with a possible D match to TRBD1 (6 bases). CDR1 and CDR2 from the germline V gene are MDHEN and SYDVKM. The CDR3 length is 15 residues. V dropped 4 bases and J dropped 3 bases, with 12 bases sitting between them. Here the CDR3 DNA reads TGTGCCAGCAGTTGGGGGGGGGCCCCTAATGAAAAACTGTTTTTT. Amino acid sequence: CASSWGGAPNEKLFF.

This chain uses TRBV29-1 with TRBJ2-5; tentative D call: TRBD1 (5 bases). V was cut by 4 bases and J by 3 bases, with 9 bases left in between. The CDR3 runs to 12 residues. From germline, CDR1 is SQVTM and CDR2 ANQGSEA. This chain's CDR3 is CSVAGAEETQYF. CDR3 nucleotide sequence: TGCAGCGTTGCTGGGGCTGAAGAGACCCAGTACTTC.

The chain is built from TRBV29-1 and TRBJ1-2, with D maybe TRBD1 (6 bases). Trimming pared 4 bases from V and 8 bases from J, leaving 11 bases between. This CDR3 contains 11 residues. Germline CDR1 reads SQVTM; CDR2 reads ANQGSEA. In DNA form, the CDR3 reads TGCAGCGTTGCGGCAGGGGAAGGCTACACCTTC. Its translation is CSVAAGEGYTF.

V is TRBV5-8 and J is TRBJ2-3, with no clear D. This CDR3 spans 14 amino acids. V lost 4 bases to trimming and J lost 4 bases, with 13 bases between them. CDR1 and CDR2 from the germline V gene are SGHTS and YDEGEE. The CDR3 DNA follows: TGTGCCAGCAGCATTTCTAGTGGCGCAGATACGCAGTATTTT. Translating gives CASSISSGADTQYF.

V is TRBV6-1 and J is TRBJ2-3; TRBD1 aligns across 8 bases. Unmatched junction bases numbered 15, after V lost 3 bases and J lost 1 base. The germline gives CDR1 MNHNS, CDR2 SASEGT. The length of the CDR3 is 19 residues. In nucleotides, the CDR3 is TGTGCCAGCAGTGATTCCGGGACAGGTTGGGCTGGCGGCACAGATACGCAGTATTTT. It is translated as CASSDSGTGWAGGTDTQYF.

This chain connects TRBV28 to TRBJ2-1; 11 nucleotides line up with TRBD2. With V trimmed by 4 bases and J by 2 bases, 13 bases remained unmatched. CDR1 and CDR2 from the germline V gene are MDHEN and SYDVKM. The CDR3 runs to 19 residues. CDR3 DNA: TGTGCCAGCAGTTCTTCCTCTCTAGCGGGAGGTGTAACCTACAATGAGCAGTTCTTC. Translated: CASSSSSLAGGVTYNEQFF.

Here the CDR3 reads CASSTGRSYEQYF. CDR3 sequence (DNA): TGTGCCAGCTCTACAGGGCGATCCTACGAGCAGTACTTC. V usage is TRBV18 and J usage is TRBJ2-7; TRBD1 might be the D (6 bases). Trimming cost V 6 bases and J 1 base, with 10 bases left between them. Germline V gene lookup returns CDR1 KGHSH and CDR2 LQKENI. The CDR3 is 13 residues long.

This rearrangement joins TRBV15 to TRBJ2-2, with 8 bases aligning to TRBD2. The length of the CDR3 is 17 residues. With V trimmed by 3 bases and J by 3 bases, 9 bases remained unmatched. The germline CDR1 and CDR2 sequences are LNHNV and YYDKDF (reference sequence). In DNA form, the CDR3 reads TGTGCCACCAGCAGGAAGAGCGGGAGTTGGGACACCGGGGAGCTGTTTTTT. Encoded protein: CATSRKSGSWDTGELFF.

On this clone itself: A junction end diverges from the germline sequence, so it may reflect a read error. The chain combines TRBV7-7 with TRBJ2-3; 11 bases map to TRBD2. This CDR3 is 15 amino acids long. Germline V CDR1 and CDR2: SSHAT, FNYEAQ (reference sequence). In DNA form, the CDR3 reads TGTGCTAGCAGCCAATTAGCGGGAGGGGCAGATACGCAGTATTTT. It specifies CASSQLAGGADTQYF.

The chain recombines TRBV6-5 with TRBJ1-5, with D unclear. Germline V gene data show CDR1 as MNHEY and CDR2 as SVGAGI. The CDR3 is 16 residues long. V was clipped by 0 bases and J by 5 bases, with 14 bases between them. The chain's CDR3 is CASSYSNRGGDQPQHF. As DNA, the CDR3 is TGTGCCAGCAGTTACTCGAACCGGGGAGGAGATCAGCCCCAGCATTTT.

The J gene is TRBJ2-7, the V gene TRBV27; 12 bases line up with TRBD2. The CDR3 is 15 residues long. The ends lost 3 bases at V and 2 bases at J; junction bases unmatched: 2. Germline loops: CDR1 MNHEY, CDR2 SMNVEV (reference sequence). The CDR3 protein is CASSFLAGGPYEQYF. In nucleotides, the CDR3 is TGTGCCAGCAGTTTCCTAGCGGGAGGGCCCTACGAGCAGTACTTC.

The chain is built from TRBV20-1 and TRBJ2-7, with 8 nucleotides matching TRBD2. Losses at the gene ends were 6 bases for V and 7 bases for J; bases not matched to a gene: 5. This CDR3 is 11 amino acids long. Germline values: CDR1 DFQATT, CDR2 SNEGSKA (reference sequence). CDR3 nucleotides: TGCAGTGCGACACGGGGGGGGGAGCAGTACTTC. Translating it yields CSATRGGEQYF.

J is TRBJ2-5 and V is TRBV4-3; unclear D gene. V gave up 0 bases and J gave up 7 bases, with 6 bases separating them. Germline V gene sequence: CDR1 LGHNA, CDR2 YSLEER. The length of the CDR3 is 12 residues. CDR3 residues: CASSQDTGTQYF. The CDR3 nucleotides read TGCGCCAGCAGCCAAGACACCGGGACCCAGTACTTC.

CDR3: CASSPGTGFRNTIYF. CDR3 sequence (DNA): TGCGCCAGCAGTCCCGGGACAGGGTTCAGAAACACCATATATTTT. The gene calls are TRBV5-1 and TRBJ1-3; 9 nucleotides line up with TRBD1. V lost 5 bases, J lost 5 bases, and 8 bases stayed unmatched. Germline-derived CDR1 and CDR2 are SGHRS and YFSETQ. There are 15 residues in the CDR3.